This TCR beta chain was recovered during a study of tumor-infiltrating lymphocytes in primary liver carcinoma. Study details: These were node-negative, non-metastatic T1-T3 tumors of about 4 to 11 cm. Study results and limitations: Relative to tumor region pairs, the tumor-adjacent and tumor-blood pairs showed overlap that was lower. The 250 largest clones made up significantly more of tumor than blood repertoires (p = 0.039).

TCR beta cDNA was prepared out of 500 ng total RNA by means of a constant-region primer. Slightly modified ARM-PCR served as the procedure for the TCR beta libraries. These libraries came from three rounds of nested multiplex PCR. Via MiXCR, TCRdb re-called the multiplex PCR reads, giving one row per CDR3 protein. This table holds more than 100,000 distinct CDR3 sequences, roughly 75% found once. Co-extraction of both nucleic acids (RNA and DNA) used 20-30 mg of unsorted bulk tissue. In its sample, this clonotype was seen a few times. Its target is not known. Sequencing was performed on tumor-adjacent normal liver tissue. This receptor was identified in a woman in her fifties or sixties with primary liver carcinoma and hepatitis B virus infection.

The CDR3, as DNA: TGTGCCACCAGTGATACCCCAGTGGGGGCACTAGCATTTAATGAGCAGTTCTTC. Translated: CATSDTPVGALAFNEQFF. The V gene is TRBV24-1, the J gene TRBJ2-1, with D possibly being TRBD1 or TRBD2 (6 bases each). Trimming removed 3 bases at V and 7 bases at J, with 24 bases between. The germline V gene encodes CDR1 KGHDR and CDR2 SFDVKD. The CDR3 length is 18 residues.